Listed here is a single TCR beta chain. Its antigen specificity is not known. Base qualities are not recorded, but no much larger clone differs from it by a single base. Including the terminal cysteine and phenylalanine, the CDR3 comprises 13 residues. Only CDR3 DNA is held: 39 bases, read in frame from base 1. According to the germline V gene (reference sequence), CDR1 reads MNHEY and CDR2 reads SMNVEV. V is pared back by 5 bases and J by 4 bases, with 11 bases lying between the germline termini. This entry is derived from a study of OX40 agonist ivuxolimab in advanced cancers. Turning to the overall study: Ivuxolimab was an agonistic, fully human IgG2 monoclonal antibody directed against OX40 (CD134), a costimulatory receptor. Intravenous ivuxolimab was administered to patients every 2 weeks at six dose levels: 0.01, 0.1, 0.3, 1.5, 3 and 10 mg/kg. Of the approximately 53 patients in dose escalation, approximately 20 had hepatocellular carcinoma, some 15 had melanoma, 9 had renal cell carcinoma and 9 had head and neck cancer. In the dose-escalation cohort, roughly four fifths of patients were male, and the mean age was approximately 60 years, with a range of about 23 to 85. Prior anti-PD-1, anti-PD-L1 or anti-CTLA-4 therapy was permitted, and approximately 40% of dose-escalation patients had received checkpoint inhibitors. Partial responses occurred in three dose-escalation patients: two with cutaneous melanoma and one with hepatocellular carcinoma. The purpose of peripheral TCRbeta sequencing was to test whether ivuxolimab changed TCR sequence diversity and led to clonal T-cell expansion. The paper describes the monotherapy dose-escalation part (N = 52 patients) of the phase I trial of ivuxolimab. What the authors observed across the whole study: Low levels of normalized T-cell clonal expansion were also seen in some patients who did not respond. Partial responders in the 0.1-3.0 mg/kg groups had among the lowest normalized peripheral clonal expansion, especially among CD8+ T cells. Which antigens the clonally expanded peripheral T cells were specific for was not determined. After ivuxolimab, CD8+ T cells had more expanded clones than CD4+ T cells on average. At doses of 0.1 to 3.0 mg/kg, clonal expansion of both CD4+ and CD8+ blood T cells was observed from baseline to week 6.

Patients with autoimmune disease history or receiving systemic immunosuppression were excluded from the trial. In every dose cohort, peripheral blood was drawn for TCR sequencing at baseline, cycle 4 day 1, and cycle 7 day 1. Samples came from an open-label, multicenter, first-in-human phase I dose-escalation trial of ivuxolimab. The trial enrolled adults with locally advanced or metastatic head and neck squamous cell, hepatocellular, melanoma or renal cell carcinoma. CD4+ and CD8+ T cells were sorted separately from peripheral blood before TCR sequencing. Genomic DNA was isolated from the sorted cells so that the TCRbeta CDR3 region could be sequenced. The immunoSEQ Assay was used for sequencing of TCRbeta CDR3 regions. Sourced from immuneACCESS, this table was stored by TCRdb with only in-frame sequences that have V and J called. A share of the clones is absent; for the studies checked, an unresolved V gene accounts for under half, and the remainder has no known explanation. The sample table records tens of thousands of clones; 85% to 90% of these occur just once. The ten largest clones take up more than 2% of the sample.

The sequence was obtained from an adult with an advanced solid tumor such as melanoma, head and neck, liver or kidney cancer. The specimen comprised CD4+ or CD8+ T cells sorted from blood, sampled in a trial of the OX40 agonist ivuxolimab. The V gene is TRBV27 and the J gene is TRBJ2-5, and the D gene may be TRBD1, 6 bases matching. The CDR3 loop reads CASSPGTRETQYF. The nucleotide sequence reads as follows: TGTGCCAGCAGTCCAGGGACAAGAGAGACCCAGTACTTC.